One T cell receptor beta chain is described in this entry. Specified time point: persistent/refractory GD, antithyroid drugs over 5 years with positive TRAb. PBMC-extracted RNA yielded the TCR library. The data were taken from a study of regulatory T cells in long-lasting Graves disease. CDR3 length: 13 residues. CDR1 is SGHNT and CDR2 is YENEEA in the germline V gene. Researchers made TCR beta libraries by using iRepertoire HTBI primers and running Arm-PCR on CDR3 regions. In TCRdb, the multiplex PCR reads were re-called with MiXCR into one record per CDR3 protein. Among around 510,000 distinct CDR3 sequences listed, around 20% were seen once.

Sequencing used peripheral blood mononuclear cells (PBMCs), obtained when the disease was refractory, from a patient treated with antithyroid drugs. The sequence derives from a female donor with Graves disease. The gene calls are TRBV11-3 and TRBJ1-2, with D perhaps matching TRBD1 (5 bases). CDR3 sequence reads: CAAASGINYGYTF. In DNA form, the CDR3 reads TGTGCGGCGGCCTCAGGGATTAACTATGGCTACACCTTC.